These T cell receptor beta chains were read from a single sample in a study of molecular identifiers for immune sequencing clone quantification. Each CDR3 protein is one row after TCRdb ran MiXCR on the PCR reads. The sample records 70,000 to 95,000 distinct CDR3 sequences, roughly 20% being singletons. The source material was naive CD8+ T cells from blood, with Jurkat cell RNA spiked in. Receptors were obtained from a human donor in good health. Some libraries in this study had Jurkat cell RNA spiked in. Both conserved end residues are part of each CDR3. D genes are given only for firm matches. Size is stated for part of the rows, as once, few or many counts, or as a class when the clone is expanded.

cdr3_aa cdr3_nt d_call clone_size j_call v_call cdr3_length
CASSIGTGPAYEQYF TGTGCCAGTAGTATAGGGACAGGGCCGGCCTACGAGCAGTACTTC TRBD1 few TRBJ2-7 TRBV19 15
CASSLASRPGDEQFF TGTGCCAGCAGTTTAGCGAGCAGGCCCGGCGATGAGCAGTTCTTC . few TRBJ2-1 TRBV12-3/TRBV12-4 15
CASSQAGGIPGELFF TGTGCCAGCAGCCAAGCAGGGGGGATACCCGGGGAGCTGTTTTTT . many TRBJ2-2 TRBV3-1 15
CASSPLGLNTGELFF TGCGCCAGCAGCCCCCTGGGCCTAAACACCGGGGAGCTGTTTTTT . many TRBJ2-2 TRBV4-1 15
CASSQDRISSVNEQFF TGCGCCAGCAGCCAAGATCGAATCAGTAGTGTAAATGAGCAGTTCTTC . many TRBJ2-1 TRBV4-3 16
CASSSVRGPNTEAFF TGTGCCAGCAGCTCCGTAAGGGGGCCCAACACTGAAGCTTTCTTT TRBD1 . TRBJ1-1 TRBV11-2 15
CASTNGREWAGEQFF TGTGCCAGCACCAACGGGCGAGAATGGGCAGGTGAGCAGTTCTTC . many TRBJ2-1 TRBV6-5 15
CSVAGSNYGYTF TGCAGCGTTGCAGGCAGCAACTATGGCTACACCTTC . many TRBJ1-2 TRBV29-1 12
CASSTSDLTNTGELFF TGTGCCAGCAGCACGTCGGACTTAACGAACACCGGGGAGCTGTTTTTT . many TRBJ2-2 TRBV7-9 16
CASSVGQGDYGYTF TGTGCCAGCAGTGTCGGACAGGGAGACTATGGCTACACCTTC TRBD1 many TRBJ1-2 TRBV6-1 14
CASNTRVAGHQETQYF TGTGCCAGCAACACGAGAGTAGCGGGCCACCAAGAGACCCAGTACTTC TRBD2 many TRBJ2-5 TRBV12-3/TRBV12-4 16
CATGRGQGVKETQYF TGTGCCACCGGAAGGGGACAGGGGGTGAAAGAGACCCAGTACTTC TRBD1 many TRBJ2-5 TRBV7-9 15
CASSYRGFNTEAFF TGTGCCAGCAGTTACAGGGGTTTCAACACTGAAGCTTTCTTT TRBD1 many TRBJ1-1 TRBV5-6 14
CASGESLGRVLYEQYF TGTGCCAGCGGTGAAAGTTTAGGACGGGTTCTCTACGAGCAGTACTTC . . TRBJ2-7 TRBV6-1 16
CASSDGRGVSQPQHF TGTGCCAGCAGCGACGGGAGGGGGGTTAGTCAGCCCCAGCATTTT . . TRBJ1-5 TRBV7-8 15
CASGLSVLDTQYF TGTGCTAGTGGTTTGTCGGTTCTGGATACGCAGTATTTT . many TRBJ2-3 TRBV12-5 13
CSVVRIEVVNEQFF TGCAGCGTTGTTCGAATAGAGGTGGTCAATGAGCAGTTCTTC . many TRBJ2-1 TRBV29-1 14
CASSLSGGRGNEQYF TGTGCCAGCAGTTTATCTGGCGGGAGGGGGAACGAGCAGTACTTC TRBD2 many TRBJ2-7 TRBV27 15
CASSQDFYYGYTF TGTGCCAGCAGCCAAGATTTTTACTATGGCTACACCTTC . many TRBJ1-2 TRBV4-2 13
CASSWDPYEQYF TGTGCCAGCAGTTGGGACCCATACGAGCAGTACTTC . many TRBJ2-7 TRBV6-2/TRBV6-3 12
CATSDARLAGVNPGELFF TGTGCCACCAGTGATGCCCGGCTAGCGGGAGTTAATCCCGGGGAGCTGTTTTTT TRBD2 many TRBJ2-2 TRBV24-1 18
CSAKGLAGGWRETQYF TGCAGTGCTAAGGGACTAGCGGGAGGTTGGCGAGAGACCCAGTACTTC TRBD2 many TRBJ2-5 TRBV20-1 16
CASSLGLEGARNTIYF TGTGCCAGCAGCTTAGGGTTGGAGGGGGCCAGAAACACCATATATTTT TRBD1 many TRBJ1-3 TRBV7-2 16
CASSSPGQSAKNIQYF TGTGCCAGCAGCTCGCCGGGACAGTCAGCCAAAAACATTCAGTACTTC TRBD1 many TRBJ2-4 TRBV11-2 16
CASSLRGAGNTIYF TGTGCCAGCAGCTTGAGGGGAGCTGGAAACACCATATATTTT . many TRBJ1-3 TRBV13 14
CATSARTSGANVLTF TGTGCCACCAGTGCCAGGACCTCTGGGGCCAACGTCCTGACTTTC . many TRBJ2-6 TRBV24-1 15
CSARDLSSGSYNSPLHF TGCAGTGCTAGAGATCTTTCGAGTGGCTCCTATAATTCACCCCTCCACTTT . many TRBJ1-6 TRBV20-1 17
CASSRSIEQYF TGTGCCAGCAGCCGGAGTATCGAGCAGTACTTC . many TRBJ2-7 TRBV7-9 11
CAWSPGTGVEQYF TGTGCCTGGAGTCCCGGGACAGGGGTCGAGCAGTACTTC TRBD1 many TRBJ2-7 TRBV30 13
CASSQVLAGGAGPNNEQFF TGCGCCAGCAGCCAGGTTCTAGCGGGGGGGGCTGGTCCAAACAATGAGCAGTTCTTC TRBD2 . TRBJ2-1 TRBV4-1 19
CASSSPSDSYEQYF TGTGCCAGCAGCTCACCATCCGACAGCTACGAGCAGTACTTC . . TRBJ2-7 TRBV7-9 14
CASTDQGGTGVYTDTQYF TGTGCCAGCACCGACCAGGGGGGGACAGGGGTCTACACAGATACGCAGTATTTT TRBD1 many TRBJ2-3 TRBV6-6 18
CASSQDTSREGLTEAFF TGCGCCAGCAGCCAAGATACCTCGAGGGAGGGGCTGACTGAAGCTTTCTTT . many TRBJ1-1 TRBV4-1 17
CATSRATPGFAFTEAFF TGTGCCACCAGCAGAGCAACCCCAGGGTTTGCTTTCACTGAAGCTTTCTTT . many TRBJ1-1 TRBV15 17
CASSWSNTGELFF TGCGCCAGCAGTTGGTCGAACACCGGGGAGCTGTTTTTT . many TRBJ2-2 TRBV4-1 13
CASSSLGTGVGEQYF TGTGCCAGCAGCTCATTGGGGACAGGGGTCGGAGAGCAGTACTTC TRBD1 many TRBJ2-7 TRBV7-2 15
CASSSQAVMNTEAFF TGTGCCAGCAGCTCCCAGGCAGTCATGAACACTGAAGCTTTCTTT . many TRBJ1-1 TRBV7-9 15
CASSVPDGQNTEAFF TGTGCCAGCAGTGTCCCGGACGGACAGAACACTGAAGCTTTCTTT . few TRBJ1-1 TRBV6-1 15
CASSSRDGIFNYEQYF TGTGCCAGCAGCTCGAGGGACGGCATATTCAATTACGAGCAGTACTTC . many TRBJ2-7 TRBV11-2 16
CASSRGHIGNTIYF TGCGCCAGCAGCAGGGGCCATATTGGAAACACCATATATTTT . many TRBJ1-3 TRBV4-3 14
CASSIWGSGYEQYF TGTGCCAGTAGTATTTGGGGTAGCGGTTACGAGCAGTACTTC . . TRBJ2-7 TRBV19 14
CSASVSRHALGEQYF TGCAGTGCTAGTGTGTCCCGTCACGCGTTGGGTGAGCAGTACTTC . many TRBJ2-7 TRBV20-1 15
CASRSSGRSTDTQYF TGTGCCAGCAGATCTAGCGGGAGGAGCACAGATACGCAGTATTTT TRBD2 many TRBJ2-3 TRBV28 15
CASSLARDNQETQYF TGTGCCAGCAGTTTAGCGCGCGACAACCAAGAGACCCAGTACTTC . many TRBJ2-5 TRBV12-3/TRBV12-4 15
CASSLDRSSGITGELFF TGTGCCAGCAGCTTAGATCGGTCTAGCGGGATTACCGGGGAGCTGTTTTTT TRBD2 many TRBJ2-2 TRBV11-2 17
CASSQEASGLGYEQYF TGCGCCAGCAGCCAAGAGGCCTCGGGATTGGGGTACGAGCAGTACTTC . many TRBJ2-7 TRBV4-3 16
CASSEDRSYGYTF TGCGCCAGCAGCGAGGACAGGTCCTATGGCTACACCTTC TRBD1 many TRBJ1-2 TRBV10-2 13
CASSLRFGADTQYF TGTGCCAGCAGTTTAAGGTTTGGGGCAGATACGCAGTATTTT . many TRBJ2-3 TRBV27 14
CASSQLAGGQETQYF TGTGCCAGCAGCCAACTAGCGGGGGGCCAAGAGACCCAGTACTTC TRBD2 . TRBJ2-5 TRBV3-1 15
CASSPWTGSYEQYF TGTGCCAGTAGTCCTTGGACAGGCTCCTACGAGCAGTACTTC TRBD1 many TRBJ2-7 TRBV19 14
CASSSPDGPHRGTQYF TGTGCCAGCAGCTCACCCGACGGACCCCACCGGGGGACCCAGTACTTC . many TRBJ2-5 TRBV7-6 16
CASSPTRVYGYTF TGTGCCAGCAGCCCAACACGGGTTTATGGCTACACCTTC . many TRBJ1-2 TRBV14 13
CASSLVSGGIEKLFF TGTGCCAGCAGCTTAGTTTCTGGGGGCATTGAAAAACTGTTTTTT . many TRBJ1-4 TRBV7-9 15
CASSSRTFGEYNEQFF TGTGCCAGCAGCTCCAGGACTTTCGGGGAATACAATGAGCAGTTCTTC . many TRBJ2-1 TRBV14 16